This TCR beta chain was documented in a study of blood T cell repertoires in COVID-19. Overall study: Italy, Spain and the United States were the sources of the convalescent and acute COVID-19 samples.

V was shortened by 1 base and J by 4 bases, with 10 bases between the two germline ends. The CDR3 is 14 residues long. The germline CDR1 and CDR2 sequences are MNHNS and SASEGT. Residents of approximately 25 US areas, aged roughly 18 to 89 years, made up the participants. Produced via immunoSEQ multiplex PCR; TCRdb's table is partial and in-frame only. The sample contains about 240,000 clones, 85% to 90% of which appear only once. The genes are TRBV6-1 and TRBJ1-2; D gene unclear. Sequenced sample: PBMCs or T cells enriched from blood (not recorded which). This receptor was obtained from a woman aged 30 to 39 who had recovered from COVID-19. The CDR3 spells CASSEGRRVYGYTF. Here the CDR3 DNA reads TGTGCCAGCAGTGAAGGACGGAGAGTCTATGGCTACACCTTC.